The T cell receptor beta chain under discussion was sequenced for a study of identical twins. One entry per CDR3 protein, called by TCRdb with MiXCR from the 5' RACE reads. The sample carries about 240,000 distinct CDR3 sequences, 6% to 8% recorded once. Among all donors, each was a healthy Caucasian. Germline V gene data show CDR1 as MDHEN and CDR2 as SYDVKM. Trimming shortened V by 9 bases and J by 8 bases, and 16 bases separated the two germline ends. This CDR3 spans 12 amino acids. This sample also appeared in a second study, on yellow fever vaccine responses in identical twins.

The sample taken for sequencing was CD8+ T cells sorted from blood. The chain links TRBV28 to TRBJ1-2; TRBD1 is a possible D gene (5 bases). The TCR originated in a woman under 30 in good health. The CDR3 spells CASLGTKEGYTF. CDR3 bases: TGTGCCAGTCTTGGGACCAAGGAAGGCTACACCTTC.